The clone carrying this T cell receptor beta chain was counted a few times. Its target is not known. The entry originates in a study of beta chain features in type 1 diabetes. Study-wide background: All of the samples together had 107,917,701 sorted cells examined.

This CDR3 has 16 amino acids. Germline loops: CDR1 SGHRS, CDR2 YFSETQ. After removal of 2 bases from V and 4 bases from J, the junction contained 10 bases not matched to a gene. Study-wide findings and caveats: Here, the possible influence of HLA type (on TCRB rearrangement) remained unresolved.

Expressed TCRB transcripts got sequenced, as all isolated RNA was reverse transcribed. TCRdb keeps only in-frame clones here, not all; method: immunoSEQ multiplex PCR. This sample has 850,000 to 900,000 clones, with roughly 17% found just once. Averaging roughly 120 mL, one heparinised blood draw was given by each donor. Central memory, naive, regulatory and stem cell-like memory CD4+ cells were sorted by CD45RO/CCR7/CD25/CD127/CD95/CD27. The source of this sequence is a woman under 30 in good health. The V and J genes are TRBV5-1 and TRBJ2-3, with 7 positions matching TRBD2. The sample taken for sequencing was naive CD4+ T cells from blood. The CDR3 DNA sequence: TGCGCCAGCAGCTTTCTCACGGCGGGAGAAGCAGATACGCAGTATTTT. It codes for CASSFLTAGEADTQYF.